The text below deals with one TCR beta chain. Sequencing was performed with immunoSEQ multiplex PCR; in TCRdb, only in-frame clones are kept and a portion is missing. The table lists more than 50,000 clones, around 75% of them singletons, with just over 9% in the top ten. All trial patients relapsed after autologous stem cell transplantation. CDR1 SGHRS and CDR2 YFSETQ come from the germline V gene. Trimming shortened V by 0 bases and J by 5 bases, and 11 bases separated the two germline ends. The CDR3 loop spans 14 amino acids. This record comes from a study of PD-1 blockade in classical Hodgkin lymphoma.

The material sequenced was peripheral blood mononuclear cells (PBMCs), taken before the second cycle of nivolumab. The chain recombines TRBV5-1 with TRBJ1-1; D perhaps matches TRBD1 (5 bases). The source is a human donor with classical Hodgkin lymphoma. CDR3 nucleotides: TGCGCCAGCAGCTTGGCTTCAGGGAGGACTGAAGCTTTCTTT. The encoded protein is CASSLASGRTEAFF. Based on the CDR3 plus reference TRBV5-1 and TRBJ1-1, the full variable domain is KAGVTQTPRYLIKTRGQQVTLSCSPISGHRSVSWYQQTPGQGLQFLFEYFSETQRNKGNFPGRFSGRQFSNSRSEMNVSTLELGDSALYLCASSLASGRTEAFFGQGTRLTVV.